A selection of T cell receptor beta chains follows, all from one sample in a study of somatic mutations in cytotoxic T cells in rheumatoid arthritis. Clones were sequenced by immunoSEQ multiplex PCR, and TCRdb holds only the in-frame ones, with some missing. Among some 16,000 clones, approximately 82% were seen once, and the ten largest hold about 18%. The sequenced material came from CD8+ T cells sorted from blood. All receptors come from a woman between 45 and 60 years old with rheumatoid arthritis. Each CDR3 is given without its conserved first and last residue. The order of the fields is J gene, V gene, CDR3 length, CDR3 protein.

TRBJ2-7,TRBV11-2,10,ASSRWVGEQY
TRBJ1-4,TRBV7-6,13,ASSRTGELNEKLF
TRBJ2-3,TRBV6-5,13,ASSSRQLSTDTQY
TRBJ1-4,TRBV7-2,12,ASSDAAGSEKLF
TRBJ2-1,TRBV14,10,ASSQSYNEQF
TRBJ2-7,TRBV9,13,ASSASGTGAHEQY
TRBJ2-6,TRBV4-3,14,ASSQDTVSGANVLT
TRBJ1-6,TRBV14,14,ASSQASTRYNSPLH
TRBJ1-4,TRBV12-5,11,ASTPDPGEKLF
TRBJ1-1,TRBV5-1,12,ASSPSGAYTEAF
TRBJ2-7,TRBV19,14,ASSIADRAPIYEQY
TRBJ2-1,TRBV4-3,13,ASSSDQSSYNEQF
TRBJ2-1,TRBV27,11,ASSLSMGNEQF
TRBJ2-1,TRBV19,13,ASSIARAYYNEQF
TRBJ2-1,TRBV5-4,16,ASSFGRKTDSSYNEQF
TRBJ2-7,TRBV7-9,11,ASSSTGSYEQY
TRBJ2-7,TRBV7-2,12,ASSLLGLALEQY
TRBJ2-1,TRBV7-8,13,ASSLIAGQYNEQF
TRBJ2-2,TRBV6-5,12,ASSLSENTGELF
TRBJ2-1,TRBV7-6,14,ASSPTGPPGYNEQF
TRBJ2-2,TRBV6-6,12,ASSYPGSTGELF